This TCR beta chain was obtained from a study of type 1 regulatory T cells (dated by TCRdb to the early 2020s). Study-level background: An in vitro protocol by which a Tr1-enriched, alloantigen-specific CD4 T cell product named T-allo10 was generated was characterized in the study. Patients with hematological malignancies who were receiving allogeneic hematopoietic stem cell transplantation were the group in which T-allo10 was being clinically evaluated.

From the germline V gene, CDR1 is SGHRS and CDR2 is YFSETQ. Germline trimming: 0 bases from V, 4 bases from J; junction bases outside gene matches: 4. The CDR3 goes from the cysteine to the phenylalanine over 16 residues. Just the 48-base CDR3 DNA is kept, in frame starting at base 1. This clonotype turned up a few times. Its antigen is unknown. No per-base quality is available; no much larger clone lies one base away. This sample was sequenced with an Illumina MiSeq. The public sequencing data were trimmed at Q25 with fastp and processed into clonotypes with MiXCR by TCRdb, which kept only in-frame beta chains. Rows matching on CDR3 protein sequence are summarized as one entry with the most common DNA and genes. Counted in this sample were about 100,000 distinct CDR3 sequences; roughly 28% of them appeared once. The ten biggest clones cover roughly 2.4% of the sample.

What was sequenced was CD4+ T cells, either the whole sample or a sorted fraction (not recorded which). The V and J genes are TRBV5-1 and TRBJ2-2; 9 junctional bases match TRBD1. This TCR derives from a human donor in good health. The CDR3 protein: CASSLALTGGTGELFF. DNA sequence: TGCGCCAGCAGCTTGGCCTTGACAGGGGGCACCGGGGAGCTGTTTTTT.